Below, one TCR beta chain is given with its context. Its target is unknown. The entry originates in a study of cytomegalovirus exposure and HLA in healthy donors. Study results and caveats: Later analysis associated a missense DCLRE1C variant with TCR beta V- and J-gene trimming. Most likely, a cluster of highly shared sequence variants arose as a sequencing artifact. High sensitivity and specificity were reportedly achieved when the classifier diagnosed cytomegalovirus status. Presence/absence comparisons presumed near-even sequencing depth among donors.

The CDR3 runs to 18 residues. The J segment lost 4 bases and the V segment lost 4 bases, leaving 15 bases of the junction unmatched. Germline assignment: CDR1 SNHLY and CDR2 FYNNEI. A multiplex PCR was run with 60 Vbeta primers and 13 Jbeta primers. Measured with immunoSEQ multiplex PCR; TCRdb has only the in-frame clones, and not every one. The repertoire holds some 98,000 clones, with about three quarters as singletons. The chain links TRBV2 to TRBJ2-3; TRBD2 agrees at 9 bases. The sequence derives from a human donor in good health. The sequencing sample was made of PBMCs. CDR3 nucleotide sequence: TGTGCCAGCAGTGTTTATTCAGGACAGGTAGCGGGGGCAGATACGCAGTATTTT. It is translated as CASSVYSGQVAGADTQYF.